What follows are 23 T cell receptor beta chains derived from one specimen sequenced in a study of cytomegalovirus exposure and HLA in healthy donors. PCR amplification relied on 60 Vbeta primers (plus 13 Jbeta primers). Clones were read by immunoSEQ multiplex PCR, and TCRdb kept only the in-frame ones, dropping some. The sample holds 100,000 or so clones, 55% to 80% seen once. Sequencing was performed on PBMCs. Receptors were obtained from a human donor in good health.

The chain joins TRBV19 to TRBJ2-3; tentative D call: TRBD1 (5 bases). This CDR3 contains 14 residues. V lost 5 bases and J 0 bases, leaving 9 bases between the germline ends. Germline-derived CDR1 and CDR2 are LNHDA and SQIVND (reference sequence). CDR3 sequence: CASSSGKSTDTQYF. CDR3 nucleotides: TGTGCCAGTAGTTCAGGGAAAAGCACAGATACGCAGTATTTT.

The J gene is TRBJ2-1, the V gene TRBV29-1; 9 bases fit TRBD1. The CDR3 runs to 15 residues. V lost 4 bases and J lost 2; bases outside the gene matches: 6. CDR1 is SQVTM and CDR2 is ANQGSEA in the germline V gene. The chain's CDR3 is CSVGTGVIPYNEQFF. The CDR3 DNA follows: TGCAGCGTTGGGACAGGGGTCATCCCCTACAATGAGCAGTTCTTC.

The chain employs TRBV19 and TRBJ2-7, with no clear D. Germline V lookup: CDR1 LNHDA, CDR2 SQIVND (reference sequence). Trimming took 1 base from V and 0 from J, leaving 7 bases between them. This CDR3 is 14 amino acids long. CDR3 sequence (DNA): TGTGCCAGTAGTATAGGTTCCCTCTCCTACGAGCAGTACTTC. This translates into CASSIGSLSYEQYF.

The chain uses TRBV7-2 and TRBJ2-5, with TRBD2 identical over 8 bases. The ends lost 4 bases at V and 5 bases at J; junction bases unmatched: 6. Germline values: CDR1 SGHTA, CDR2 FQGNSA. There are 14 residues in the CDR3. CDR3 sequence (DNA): TGTGCCAGCAGCTCCGGGACTAGTCTGGAGACCCAGTACTTC. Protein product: CASSSGTSLETQYF.

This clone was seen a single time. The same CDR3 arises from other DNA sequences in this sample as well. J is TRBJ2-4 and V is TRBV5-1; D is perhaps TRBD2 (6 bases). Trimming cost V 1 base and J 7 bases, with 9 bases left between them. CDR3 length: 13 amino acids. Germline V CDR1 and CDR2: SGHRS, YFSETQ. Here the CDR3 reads CASSLPSENIQYF. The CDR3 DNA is TGCGCCAGCAGCTTGCCTAGCGAGAACATTCAGTACTTC.

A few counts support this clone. The CDR3 protein is CASSQEGGSKPQHF. The CDR3, as DNA: TGTGCCAGCAGCCAAGAGGGGGGGTCTAAGCCCCAGCATTTT. The chain combines TRBV4-2 with TRBJ1-5, with D perhaps TRBD1 (5 bases). Germline V gene lookup returns CDR1 LGHNA and CDR2 YNFKEQ. There are 14 residues in the CDR3. V lost 0 bases to trimming and J lost 8 bases, with 11 bases between them.

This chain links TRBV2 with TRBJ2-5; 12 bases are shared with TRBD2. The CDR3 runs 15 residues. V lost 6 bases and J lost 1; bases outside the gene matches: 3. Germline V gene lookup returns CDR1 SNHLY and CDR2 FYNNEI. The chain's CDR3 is CASRTSGGPQETQYF. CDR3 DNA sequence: TGTGCCAGCAGGACTAGCGGGGGACCCCAAGAGACCCAGTACTTC.

DNA for the CDR3: TGTGCCAGCAGCTCAGCCACAGGACCAAACACTGAAGCTTTCTTT. Its translation is CASSSATGPNTEAFF. The rearrangement joins TRBV7-8 to TRBJ1-1, with a possible D match to TRBD1 (5 bases). Germline V lookup: CDR1 SGHVS, CDR2 FQNEAQ. V was clipped by 4 bases and J by 2 bases, with 14 bases between them. This CDR3 contains 15 residues.

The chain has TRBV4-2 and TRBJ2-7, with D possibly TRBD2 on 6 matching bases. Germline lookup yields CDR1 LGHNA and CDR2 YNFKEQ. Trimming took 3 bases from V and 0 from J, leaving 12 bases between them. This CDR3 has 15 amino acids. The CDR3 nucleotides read TGTGCCAGCAGCCACGACCGGGACTCCTCCTACGAGCAGTACTTC. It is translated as CASSHDRDSSYEQYF.

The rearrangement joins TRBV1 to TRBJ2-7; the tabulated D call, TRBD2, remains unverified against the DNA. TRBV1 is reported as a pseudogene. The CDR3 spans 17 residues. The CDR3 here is CTSSHYREREVSYEQYF. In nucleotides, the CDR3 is TGCACCAGCAGCCACTATCGTGAGAGGGAGGTTTCCTACGAGCAGTACTTC.

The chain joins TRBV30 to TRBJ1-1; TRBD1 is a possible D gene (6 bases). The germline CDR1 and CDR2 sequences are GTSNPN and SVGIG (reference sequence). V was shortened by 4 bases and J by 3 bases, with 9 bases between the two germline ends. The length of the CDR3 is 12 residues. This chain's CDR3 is CAWTGEYTEAFF. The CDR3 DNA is TGTGCCTGGACAGGGGAATACACTGAAGCTTTCTTT.

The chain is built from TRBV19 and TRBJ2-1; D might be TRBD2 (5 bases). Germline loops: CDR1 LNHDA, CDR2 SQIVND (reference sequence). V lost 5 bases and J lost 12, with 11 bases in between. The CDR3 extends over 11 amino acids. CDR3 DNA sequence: TGTGCCAGTAGTGCACCGGGAATGCAGTTCTTC. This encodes CASSAPGMQFF.

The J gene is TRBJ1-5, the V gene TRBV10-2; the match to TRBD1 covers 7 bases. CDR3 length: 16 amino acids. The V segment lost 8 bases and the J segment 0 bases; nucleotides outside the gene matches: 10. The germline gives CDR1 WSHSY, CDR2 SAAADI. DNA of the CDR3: TGCGCCAGCCGGGACAGCGGATCCTATAGCAATCAGCCCCAGCATTTT. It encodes CASRDSGSYSNQPQHF.

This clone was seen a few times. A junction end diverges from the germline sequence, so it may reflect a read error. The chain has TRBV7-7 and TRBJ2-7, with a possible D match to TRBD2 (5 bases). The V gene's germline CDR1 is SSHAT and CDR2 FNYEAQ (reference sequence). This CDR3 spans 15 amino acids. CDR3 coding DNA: TGTGCTAGCAGCCTAGTCCCCGAGGGAGTCTACGAGCAGTACTTC. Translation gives CASSLVPEGVYEQYF. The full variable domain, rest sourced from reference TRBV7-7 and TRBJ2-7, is GAGVSQSPRYKVTKRGQDVTLRCDPISSHATLYWYQQALGQGPEFLTYFNYEAQPDKSGLPSDRFSAERPEGSISTLTIQRTEQRDSAMYRCASSLVPEGVYEQYFGPGTRLTVT.

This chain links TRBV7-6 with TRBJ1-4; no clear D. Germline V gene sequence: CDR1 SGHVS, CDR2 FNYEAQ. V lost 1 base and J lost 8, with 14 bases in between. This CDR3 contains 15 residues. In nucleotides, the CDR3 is TGTGCCAGCAGCTTAGGCGGAGGGTTTCAGGAAAAACTGTTTTTT. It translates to CASSLGGGFQEKLFF.

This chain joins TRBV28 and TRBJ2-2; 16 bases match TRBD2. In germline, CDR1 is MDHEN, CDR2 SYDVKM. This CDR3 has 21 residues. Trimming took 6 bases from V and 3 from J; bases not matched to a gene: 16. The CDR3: CASSSSQGLAGGPVHTGELFF. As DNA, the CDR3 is TGTGCCAGCAGCTCTTCTCAGGGACTAGCGGGAGGGCCGGTGCACACCGGGGAGCTGTTTTTT.

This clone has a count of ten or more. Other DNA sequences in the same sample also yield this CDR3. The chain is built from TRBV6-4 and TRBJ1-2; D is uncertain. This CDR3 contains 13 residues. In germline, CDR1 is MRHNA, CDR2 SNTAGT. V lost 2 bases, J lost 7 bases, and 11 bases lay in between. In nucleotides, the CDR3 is TGTGCCAGCAGTGACAGCCCTCGAGGTGGCTACACCTTC. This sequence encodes CASSDSPRGGYTF.

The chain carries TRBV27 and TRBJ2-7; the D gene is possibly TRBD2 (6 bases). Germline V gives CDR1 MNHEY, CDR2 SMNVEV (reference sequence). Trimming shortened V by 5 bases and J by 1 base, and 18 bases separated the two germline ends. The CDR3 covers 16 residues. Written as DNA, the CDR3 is TGTGCCAGCAGTCTTTCCCGACTAGATGGGTCCTACGAGCAGTACTTC. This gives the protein CASSLSRLDGSYEQYF.

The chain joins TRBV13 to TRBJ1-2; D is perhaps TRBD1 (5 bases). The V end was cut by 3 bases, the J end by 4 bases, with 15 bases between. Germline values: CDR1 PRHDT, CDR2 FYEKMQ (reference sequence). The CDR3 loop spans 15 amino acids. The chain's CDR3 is CASSLVSGTSYGYTF. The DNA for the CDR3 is TGTGCCAGCAGCTTGGTTTCGGGGACTAGCTATGGCTACACCTTC.

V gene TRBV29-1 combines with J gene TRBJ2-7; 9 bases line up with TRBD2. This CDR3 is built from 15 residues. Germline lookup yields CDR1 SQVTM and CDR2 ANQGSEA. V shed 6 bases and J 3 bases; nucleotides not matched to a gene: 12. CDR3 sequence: CSVVVAGEVYYEQYF. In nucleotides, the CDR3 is TGCAGCGTCGTAGTAGCGGGGGAAGTTTACTACGAGCAGTACTTC.

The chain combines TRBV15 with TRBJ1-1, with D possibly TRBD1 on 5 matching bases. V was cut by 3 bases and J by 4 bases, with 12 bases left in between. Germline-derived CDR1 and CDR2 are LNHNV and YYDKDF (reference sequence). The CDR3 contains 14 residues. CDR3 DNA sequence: TGTGCCACCAGCAGTTGGGAGGGGTTCACTGAAGCTTTCTTT. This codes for CATSSWEGFTEAFF.

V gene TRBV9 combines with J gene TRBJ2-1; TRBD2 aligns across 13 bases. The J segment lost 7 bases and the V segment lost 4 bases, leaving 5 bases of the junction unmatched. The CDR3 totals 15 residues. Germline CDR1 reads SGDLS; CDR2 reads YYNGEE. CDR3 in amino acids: CASSRTSGRGNEQFF. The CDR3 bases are TGTGCCAGCAGCCGAACTAGCGGGAGGGGGAATGAGCAGTTCTTC.

CDR3 protein: CASSFSGGKTQYF. CDR3 coding DNA: TGTGCCAGCAGTTTTAGCGGCGGGAAGACCCAGTACTTC. The chain has TRBV28 and TRBJ2-5, with a possible D match to TRBD2 (6 bases). V dropped 3 bases and J dropped 6 bases, with 11 bases sitting between them. The CDR3 spans 13 residues. The V gene's germline CDR1 is MDHEN and CDR2 SYDVKM.